These 27 T cell receptor beta chains share one sample of origin, sequenced in a study of tumor and adjacent non-tumor tissue in lung cancer. RNA was extracted from bulk tissue without any cell sorting. TCRbeta libraries were built with three rounds of nested PCR, modified from ARM-PCR. MiXCR, run by TCRdb on the multiplex PCR reads, gives a single entry per CDR3 protein. Among under 250,000 distinct CDR3 sequences, roughly 70% were seen once, and the ten largest hold roughly a quarter. The specimen sequenced was lung tumor tissue. The receptors come from a man in his sixties with non-small cell lung cancer.

A word on this clonotype: A much bigger clone sits one base away, suggesting this may be a read error. The rearrangement uses TRBV29-1 and TRBJ1-6; possible D gene TRBD1, 6 bases. This CDR3 is 14 amino acids long. Germline V CDR1 and CDR2: SQVTM, ANQGSEA. The V end was cut by 7 bases, the J end by 10 bases, with 20 bases between. In DNA form, the CDR3 reads TGCAGCGCCACGGGGGCTGCGTTTGGATCACCCCTCCACTTT. It encodes CSATGAAFGSPLHF.

The chain is built from TRBV28 and TRBJ2-3; D not certain. Germline-derived CDR1 and CDR2 are MDHEN and SYDVKM. The CDR3 is made up of 13 amino acids. V gave up 2 bases and J gave up 4 bases, with 7 bases separating them. In DNA form, the CDR3 reads TGTGCCAGCAGTTTAGGGGTGCCAGATACGCAGTATTTT. Translation gives CASSLGVPDTQYF.

Details on this clonotype: This CDR3 fails to terminate in the conserved phenylalanine or tryptophan, so it likely reflects a read error. This chain links TRBV6-1 with TRBJ2-3; possible D gene TRBD2, 6 bases. This CDR3 contains 16 residues. The germline gives CDR1 MNHNS, CDR2 SASEGT. CDR3 nucleotide sequence: TGTGCTAGCAGTGATGCGTCAGGAGGAGGGCAGGATACGCAGTATTAT. Its translation: CASSDASGGGQDTQYY.

Regarding this clonotype: Being one base from a much bigger clone, this may be a read error. The chain employs TRBV6-5 and TRBJ2-3; D uncertain. Trimming removed 8 bases from V and 8 bases from J, with 14 bases in between. The CDR3 has 12 residues. The germline gives CDR1 MNHEY, CDR2 SVGAGI. CDR3 protein: CASCDGRRTQYF. The CDR3 region has the DNA TGTGCCAGCTGTGATGGACGTCGTACGCAGTATTTT.

This clonotype was detected only a few times. The DNA of the CDR3 is TGCAGTGCTAGGGATGGGGGGGCCTCAGAGACCCAGTACTTC. Translating gives CSARDGGASETQYF. J is TRBJ2-5 and V is TRBV20-1; D may be TRBD2 (7 bases). This CDR3 region has 14 residues. Trimming shortened V by 3 bases and J by 4 bases, and 15 bases separated the two germline ends. Germline V gene data show CDR1 as DFQATT and CDR2 as SNEGSKA (reference sequence).

A note on this clonotype: Since no conserved phenylalanine or tryptophan closes the CDR3, a read error is the likely cause. V and J are TRBV11-2 and TRBJ2-6; the D gene is possibly TRBD1 (5 bases). V was clipped by 9 bases and J by 13 bases, with 22 bases between them. The germline CDR1 and CDR2 sequences are SGHAT and FQNNGV. The CDR3 contains 14 residues. Written as DNA, the CDR3 is TGTGCCAGTAGTCATATCTCTGGGGCCAGTGTCCTGACTTAC. The encoded protein is CASSHISGASVLTY.

As for this clonotype: One junction end disagrees with the germline gene, perhaps due to a read error. The V and J genes are TRBV11-3 and TRBJ2-6, with 12 bases matching TRBD2. Germline values: CDR1 SGHNT, CDR2 YENEEA. The CDR3 totals 22 residues. The chain's CDR3 is CASSLGPWTSGIKGTGDNILTF. As DNA, the CDR3 is TGTGCCAGCAGCTTAGGCCCCTGGACTAGCGGGATTAAAGGAACTGGGGACAACATCCTGACTTTC.

About this clonotype itself: The conserved phenylalanine or tryptophan is not found at the CDR3 terminus, so this likely reflects a read error. This chain uses TRBV28 with TRBJ1-1; 7 positions agree with TRBD1. V shed 7 bases and J 4 bases; nucleotides not matched to a gene: 12. Germline V gene data show CDR1 as MDHEN and CDR2 as SYDVKM. This CDR3 is built from 15 residues. As DNA, the CDR3 is TGTGCCAGCATCTCGCAGGGGGTGACGGGCACTGAAGCTTTCATT. This codes for CASISQGVTGTEAFI.

The chain combines TRBV5-4 with TRBJ2-2; D perhaps matches TRBD1 (5 bases). This CDR3 has 14 amino acids. The V end was cut by 5 bases, the J end by 5 bases, with 13 bases between. The germline V gene has CDR1 SGHNT and CDR2 YYREEE (reference sequence). CDR3: CASRPGRKTGELFF. For the CDR3, the DNA is TGTGCCAGCAGGCCAGGGCGGAAGACCGGGGAGCTGTTTTTT.

This clonotype came up many times. The genes are TRBV12-3 or TRBV12-4 and TRBJ1-2; D is possibly TRBD1 (6 bases). V lost 4 bases to trimming and J lost 7 bases, with 22 bases between them. This CDR3 spans 16 amino acids. This CDR3 reads CASSSGAFGAVAGYTF. CDR3 DNA: TGTGCCAGCAGTTCGGGGGCGTTTGGGGCTGTTGCTGGCTACACCTTC.

This clonotype has just a few counts. The CDR3 carries no conserved terminal phenylalanine or tryptophan, so it likely arises from a read error. V and J are TRBV4-2 and TRBJ1-2; no definite D call. The CDR3 has 13 residues. Trimming cost V 0 bases and J 2 bases, with 4 bases left between them. The germline gives CDR1 LGHNA, CDR2 YNFKEQ. Written as DNA, the CDR3 is TGTGCCAGCAGCCAAGATGGGAACTATGGCTACACCCTC. Protein product: CASSQDGNYGYTL.

The rearrangement links TRBV4-1 to TRBJ1-5, with TRBD1 matching over 9 bases. CDR3 length: 17 amino acids. V lost 3 bases and J lost 6; bases outside the gene matches: 12. Germline V gene sequence: CDR1 MGHRA, CDR2 YSYEKL. CDR3 loop: CASSQVRQGGGCQPQHF. CDR3 nucleotides: TGCGCCAGCAGCCAGGTTAGACAGGGGGGGGGCTGTCAGCCCCAGCATTTT.

The V gene is TRBV6-2 or TRBV6-3, the J gene TRBJ2-7, with D unclear. V was pared by 6 bases and J by 0 bases, with 9 bases between. The CDR3 totals 13 residues. Germline V gene sequence: CDR1 MNHEY, CDR2 SVGEGT. The CDR3 region has the DNA TGTGCCAGCAGGGAAGGGTACTCCTACGAGCAGTACTTC. Residues: CASREGYSYEQYF.

The chain links TRBV29-1 to TRBJ1-2; D may be TRBD1 (6 bases). Trimming shortened V by 5 bases and J by 7 bases, and 20 bases separated the two germline ends. CDR3 size: 14 residues. In germline, CDR1 is SQVTM, CDR2 ANQGSEA. As DNA, the CDR3 is TGCAGCGTTCAACTCCGGGACACTTTTTTTGGCTACACCTTC. Translated, it gives CSVQLRDTFFGYTF. Full variable domain (rest looked up from reference TRBV29-1 and TRBJ1-2): SAVISQKPSRDICQRGTSLTIQCQVDSQVTMMFWYRQQPGQSLTLIATANQGSEATYESGFVIDKFPISRPNLTFSTLTVSNMSPEDSSIYLCSVQLRDTFFGYTFGSGTRLTVV.

This clonotype was seen ten or more times. This chain connects TRBV20-1 to TRBJ1-5, with 9 bases aligning to TRBD1. Germline-derived CDR1 and CDR2 are DFQATT and SNEGSKA (reference sequence). V was pared by 5 bases and J by 4 bases, with 6 bases of the junction left unmatched. The CDR3 runs 14 residues. Written as DNA, the CDR3 is TGCAGTGCTGCACAGGGGGCCCGTAATCAGCCCCAGCATTTT. This gives the protein CSAAQGARNQPQHF.

Details on this clonotype: Since a much larger clone is just one base distant, this may be a read error. This chain connects TRBV11-2 to TRBJ2-5; 12 bases line up with TRBD1. This CDR3 contains 16 residues. The V gene's germline CDR1 is SGHAT and CDR2 FQNNGV. V shed 7 bases and J 4 bases; nucleotides not matched to a gene: 10. For the CDR3, the DNA is TGTGCCAGCAACTCGGCGGGGACAGGGGGCTCAGAGACCCAGTACTTC. Encoded protein: CASNSAGTGGSETQYF. Using reference TRBV11-2 and TRBJ2-5 for the parts outside the CDR3, the full variable domain is EAGVAQSPRYKIIEKRQSVAFWCNPISGHATLYWYQQILGQGPKLLIQFQNNGVVDDSQLPKDRFSAERLKGVDSTLKIQPAKLEDSAVYLCASNSAGTGGSETQYFGPGTRLLVL.

As for this clonotype: This clone may be a read error of a much larger clone one base away. This chain connects TRBV28 to TRBJ2-3, with D unclear. The CDR3 contains 15 residues. V gave up 5 bases and J gave up 1 base, with 13 bases separating them. Germline CDR1 is MDHEN and CDR2 is SYDVKM. The chain's CDR3 is CASSESRSGTDTQYF. CDR3 in DNA: TGTGCCAGCAGTGAGAGCAGGAGCGGCACAGATACGCAGTATTTT.

This clonotype counts as medium-sized. The rearrangement joins TRBV20-1 to TRBJ1-4; 8 positions match TRBD1. The germline V gene has CDR1 DFQATT and CDR2 SNEGSKA (reference sequence). This CDR3 has 14 residues. The V and J ends lost 6 bases and 6 bases, in that order; junction bases with no gene match: 9. The CDR3 spells CSAKDDRGDEKLFF. The CDR3 DNA reads as TGCAGTGCCAAGGACGACAGGGGTGATGAAAAACTGTTTTTT.

V and J are TRBV4-1 and TRBJ1-2, with D possibly TRBD1 on 6 matching bases. V was cut by 0 bases and J by 8 bases, with 25 bases left in between. The V gene's germline CDR1 is MGHRA and CDR2 YSYEKL. This CDR3 is built from 18 residues. Here the CDR3 reads CASSQDRGVGKAMNGYTF. The CDR3 DNA is TGCGCCAGCAGCCAAGACAGGGGAGTGGGTAAGGCCATGAACGGCTACACCTTC.

This chain uses TRBV20-1 with TRBJ2-1; 9 bases are shared with TRBD2. Looked up from germline, CDR1 is DFQATT and CDR2 is SNEGSKA (reference sequence). The CDR3 length is 15 residues. For the CDR3, the DNA is TGCAGACGAGTGAGAAGGGGGACTAGCTCATATGAGCAGTTCTTC. It encodes CRRVRRGTSSYEQFF.

The chain links TRBV30 to TRBJ1-6, with D hard to call. Trimming shortened V by 1 base and J by 10 bases, and 11 bases separated the two germline ends. Germline CDR1 GTSNPN, CDR2 SVGIG (reference sequence). CDR3 length equals 13 residues. The DNA of the CDR3 is TGTGCCTGGAGTGGCTGGAGCAACTCACCCCTCCACTTT. It is translated as CAWSGWSNSPLHF.

V is TRBV12-3 or TRBV12-4 and J is TRBJ1-2; D possibly corresponds to TRBD1 (5 bases). Trimming shortened V by 8 bases and J by 9 bases, and 19 bases separated the two germline ends. The CDR3 length is 13 residues. As DNA, the CDR3 is TGTGCCAGCTCCACTGATTTCAGGGAGAGCTACACCTTC. Residues: CASSTDFRESYTF.

A word on this clonotype: The junction departs from germline at one end; a sequencing error may be responsible. This chain uses TRBV9 with TRBJ1-3; D gene uncertain. Per the germline V gene, CDR1 is SGDLS and CDR2 is YYNGEE. The CDR3 runs 15 residues. The CDR3 DNA reads as TGTGCCAGCAGCGTTGGGCCTCTCTCTGGGAACACCATATATTTT. Translating gives CASSVGPLSGNTIYF.

On this clonotype: The germline gene is not matched at one end of the junction; a read error may be the cause. The gene calls are TRBV4-3 and TRBJ1-5, with D perhaps matching TRBD1 (5 bases). CDR3 size: 16 residues. In germline, CDR1 is LGHNA, CDR2 YSLEER. The CDR3, as DNA: TGCGCCAGCTGCCAAGAACACAGGTTTGGCAATCAGCCCCAGTATTTC. Its translation: CASCQEHRFGNQPQYF.

The J gene is TRBJ1-4, the V gene TRBV12-3 or TRBV12-4, with 8 bases identical to TRBD1. Trimming at V came to 7 bases and at J to 7 bases, leaving 14 bases not matched to a gene. There are 16 residues in the CDR3. The CDR3 DNA reads TGTGCCAGCACTTCCATCCGGACAGGGACGCCTGAAAAACTGTTTTTT. It is translated as CASTSIRTGTPEKLFF.

The rearrangement uses TRBV12-3 or TRBV12-4 and TRBJ2-3; no clear D gene. This CDR3 is built from 12 residues. The V and J ends lost 4 bases and 12 bases respectively, with 14 bases between them. CDR3 sequence (DNA): TGTGCCAGCAGTTCCTCCGGAGATATACAGTATTTT. Its protein product is CASSSSGDIQYF.

This clonotype has a count of ten or more. DNA of the CDR3: TGCGCCAGCAAGGGGGCATGGGGTAGAGAGACCCAGTACTTC. Residues: CASKGAWGRETQYF. This rearrangement joins TRBV10-2 to TRBJ2-5, with 7 bases aligning to TRBD1. This CDR3 has 14 amino acids. V shed 7 bases, J shed 4 bases, and the junction held 9 bases outside the gene matches. Per germline, CDR1 WSHSY and CDR2 SAAADI.